Shown below are 17 T cell receptor beta chains from a single sample sequenced in a study of blood T cell repertoires in COVID-19. The method was immunoSEQ multiplex PCR; TCRdb's version includes in-frame clones alone and lacks a portion of them. The data show roughly 220,000 clones, with 80% to 85% seen just once and about 6.6% held by the top ten. The sample consisted of PBMCs or T cells enriched from blood (not recorded which). These receptors all come from a woman aged 40-49 years who had recovered from COVID-19.

The count of this clone is one. The CDR3: CATSDPQGPGETQYF. The DNA of the CDR3 is TGTGCCACCAGTGATCCCCAGGGGCCGGGGGAGACCCAGTACTTC. The V and J genes are TRBV24-1 and TRBJ2-5, with D tentatively TRBD1 (6 bases). From germline, CDR1 is KGHDR and CDR2 SFDVKD. Between the trimmed V and J ends, which lost 3 bases and 5 bases, there was a span of 15 bases. The CDR3 is 15 residues long.

The chain couples TRBV12-3 or TRBV12-4 to TRBJ2-7; 8 nucleotides match TRBD2. The J segment lost 7 bases and the V segment lost 4 bases, leaving 6 bases of the junction unmatched. The CDR3 consists of 13 residues. In nucleotides, the CDR3 is TGTGCCAGCAGTTCCGGGACTAGAATTGAGCAGTACTTC. Its protein product is CASSSGTRIEQYF.

The CDR3 region is CASSLGLAGGVHNEQFF. The CDR3, as DNA: TGTGCCAGCAGCTTGGGACTAGCGGGAGGCGTACACAATGAGCAGTTCTTC. The chain carries TRBV5-6 and TRBJ2-1; 13 nucleotides align to TRBD2. This CDR3 is 17 amino acids long. The germline CDR1 and CDR2 sequences are SGHDT and YYEEEE. Trimming at V came to 0 bases and at J to 5 bases, leaving 5 bases not matched to a gene.

The chain is built from TRBV5-6 and TRBJ1-6; 9 nucleotides match TRBD1. The CDR3 totals 15 residues. CDR1 and CDR2 from the germline V gene are SGHDT and YYEEEE. V trimming: 5 bases; J trimming: 5 bases; junction bases outside the gene matches: 5. CDR3 in DNA: TGTGCCAGCAGAGAGGACAGGGGCAATAATTCACCCCTCCACTTT. Translation: CASREDRGNNSPLHF.

This chain connects TRBV21-1 to TRBJ1-6; the tabulated D call, TRBD1, remains unverified against the DNA. TRBV21-1 is a pseudogene segment. The CDR3 is made up of 15 amino acids. CDR3 amino acids: CASSKRVRGSSPLHF. The CDR3 DNA is TGTGCCAGCAGTAAGCGTGTTAGGGGGTCCTCACCCCTCCACTTT.

A single count supports this clone. The rearrangement joins TRBV7-8 to TRBJ2-7; the match to TRBD1 covers 8 bases. Germline V CDR1 and CDR2: SGHVS, FQNEAQ. The CDR3 runs 15 residues. After removal of 4 bases from V and 7 bases from J, the junction contained 12 bases not matched to a gene. The CDR3 sequence: CASSSRSDRDWEQYV. The CDR3 nucleotides read TGTGCCAGCAGCTCCCGATCGGACAGGGACTGGGAGCAGTACGTC.

This clone has just one count. In nucleotides, the CDR3 is TGTGCCAGCAGTGAATGGCTAGCGGAACGCACAGATACGCAGTATTTT. It specifies CASSEWLAERTDTQYF. The rearrangement links TRBV2 to TRBJ2-3, with 7 nucleotides matching TRBD2. The CDR3 consists of 16 residues. The germline V gene encodes CDR1 SNHLY and CDR2 FYNNEI. V dropped 2 bases and J dropped 1; count of bases not matched to a gene: 6. Full variable domain (rest looked up from reference TRBV2 and TRBJ2-3): EPEVTQTPSHQVTQMGQEVILRCVPISNHLYFYWYRQILGQKVEFLVSFYNNEISEKSEIFDDQFSVERPDGSNFTLKIRSTKLEDSAMYFCASSEWLAERTDTQYFGPGTRLTVL.

The V gene is TRBV28, the J gene TRBJ2-5; TRBD1 matches at 8 bases. V trimming: 6 bases; J trimming: 2 bases; junction bases outside the gene matches: 5. Germline V gene sequence: CDR1 MDHEN, CDR2 SYDVKM. CDR3 length: 14 residues. In nucleotides, the CDR3 is TGTGCCAGCAGCAGAGACAGGGGACAAGAGACCCAGTACTTC. Translating gives CASSRDRGQETQYF.

The chain employs TRBV9 and TRBJ2-3, with D possibly being TRBD1 (5 bases). Germline V gene data show CDR1 as SGDLS and CDR2 as YYNGEE. Deletions cut 0 bases from V and 1 base from J, with 18 bases between. The CDR3 consists of 18 residues. DNA of the CDR3: TGTGCCAGCAGCGTAGAGGGGCGCAATGGCGTTGGCACAGATACGCAGTATTTT. Translation gives CASSVEGRNGVGTDTQYF.

This clone was observed a single time. J is TRBJ2-1 and V is TRBV5-1, with a weak D call TRBD2 (6 bases). Germline-derived CDR1 and CDR2 are SGHRS and YFSETQ. V lost 3 bases, J lost 4 bases, and 20 bases lay in between. The CDR3 loop spans 17 amino acids. The CDR3 spells CASSWDPGGGFYNEQFF. The CDR3 nucleotides are TGCGCCAGCAGCTGGGACCCGGGCGGAGGGTTTTACAATGAGCAGTTCTTC. Filled out from reference TRBV5-1 and TRBJ2-1, the complete variable domain reads KAGVTQTPRYLIKTRGQQVTLSCSPISGHRSVSWYQQTPGQGLQFLFEYFSETQRNKGNFPGRFSGRQFSNSRSEMNVSTLELGDSALYLCASSWDPGGGFYNEQFFGPGTRLTVL.

The chain employs TRBV14 and TRBJ2-6; D is perhaps TRBD2 (5 bases). The CDR3 contains 17 residues. Germline V lookup: CDR1 SGHDN, CDR2 FVKESK. V gave up 4 bases and J gave up 0 bases, with 13 bases separating them. The CDR3 sequence: CASSLGLRASGANVLTF. The CDR3 DNA reads as TGTGCCAGCAGCCTCGGACTTCGGGCCTCTGGGGCCAACGTCCTGACTTTC.

This sequence joins TRBV7-6 and TRBJ2-5, with D perhaps TRBD1 (6 bases). Trimming stripped 5 bases from V and 5 bases from J, with 18 bases between. The germline gives CDR1 SGHVS, CDR2 FNYEAQ. The CDR3 consists of 15 residues. The CDR3 spells CASSTGTTPLETQYF. CDR3 nucleotide sequence: TGTGCCAGCAGCACTGGGACAACCCCCCTCGAGACCCAGTACTTC.

This clone was detected a few times. The genes are TRBV30 and TRBJ2-1; D is possibly TRBD2 (6 bases). This CDR3 is 13 amino acids long. Germline V CDR1 and CDR2: GTSNPN, SVGIG (reference sequence). Trimming shortened V by 4 bases and J by 8 bases, and 15 bases separated the two germline ends. The CDR3 loop reads CAWNRLVGYEQFF. CDR3 coding DNA: TGTGCCTGGAATAGACTAGTAGGCTATGAGCAGTTCTTC.

The genes are TRBV18 and TRBJ1-6; D remains unclear. Germline V lookup: CDR1 KGHSH, CDR2 LQKENI. The CDR3 has 14 residues. Deletions cut 3 bases from V and 9 bases from J, with 12 bases between. CDR3 loop: CASSPEVSRSPLHF. CDR3 coding DNA: TGTGCCAGCTCACCGGAGGTCTCCCGTTCACCCCTCCACTTT.

This CDR3 reads CASSPGLAGHYNEQFF. As DNA, the CDR3 is TGCGCCAGCAGCCCGGGACTAGCGGGACACTACAATGAGCAGTTCTTC. The V and J genes are TRBV4-3 and TRBJ2-1; 13 nucleotides align to TRBD2. The CDR3 consists of 16 residues. Germline V gene lookup returns CDR1 LGHNA and CDR2 YSLEER. The V and J ends lost 4 bases and 3 bases, in that order; junction bases with no gene match: 3.

The chain joins TRBV24-1 to TRBJ1-2; perhaps TRBD1 as D (6 bases). CDR1 and CDR2 from the germline V gene are KGHDR and SFDVKD. V dropped 2 bases and J dropped 7 bases, with 10 bases sitting between them. The CDR3 is 13 residues long. Here the CDR3 reads CATSDSQGSGYTF. The CDR3 nucleotides read TGTGCCACCAGTGATTCGCAGGGGTCTGGCTACACCTTC.

The V and J genes are TRBV4-1 and TRBJ2-1, with TRBD2 as a possible D gene (6 bases). The CDR3 has 16 amino acids. Germline V gene lookup returns CDR1 MGHRA and CDR2 YSYEKL. The V end lost 3 bases, the J end lost 8 bases, and 20 bases lay between the germline ends. CDR3 sequence (DNA): TGCGCCAGCAGCCACCGCCGGTGGGGGGAACAAGATGAGCAGTTCTTC. This codes for CASSHRRWGEQDEQFF.